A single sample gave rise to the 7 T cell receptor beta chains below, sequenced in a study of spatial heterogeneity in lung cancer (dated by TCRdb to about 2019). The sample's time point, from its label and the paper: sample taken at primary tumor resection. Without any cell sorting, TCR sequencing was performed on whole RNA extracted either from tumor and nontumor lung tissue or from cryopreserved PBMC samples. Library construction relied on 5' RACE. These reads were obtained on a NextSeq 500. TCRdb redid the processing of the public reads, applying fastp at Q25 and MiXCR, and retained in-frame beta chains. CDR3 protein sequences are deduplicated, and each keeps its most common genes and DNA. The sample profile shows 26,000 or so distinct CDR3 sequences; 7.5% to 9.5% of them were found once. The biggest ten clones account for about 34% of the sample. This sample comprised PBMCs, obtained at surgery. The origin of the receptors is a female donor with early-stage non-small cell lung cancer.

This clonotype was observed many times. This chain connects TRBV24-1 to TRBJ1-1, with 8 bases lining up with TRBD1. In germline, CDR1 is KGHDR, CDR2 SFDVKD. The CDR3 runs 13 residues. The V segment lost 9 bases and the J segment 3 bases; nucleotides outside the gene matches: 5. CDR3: CATPTGADTEAFF. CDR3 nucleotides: TGTGCCACCCCGACAGGGGCAGACACTGAAGCTTTCTTT.

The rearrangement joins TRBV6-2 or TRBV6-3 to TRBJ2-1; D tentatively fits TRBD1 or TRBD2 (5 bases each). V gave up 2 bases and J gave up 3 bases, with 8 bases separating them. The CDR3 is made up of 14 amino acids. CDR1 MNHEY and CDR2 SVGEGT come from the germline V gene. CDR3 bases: TGTGCCAGCAGTTACCGGGACGGCTACAATGAGCAGTTCTTC. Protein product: CASSYRDGYNEQFF.

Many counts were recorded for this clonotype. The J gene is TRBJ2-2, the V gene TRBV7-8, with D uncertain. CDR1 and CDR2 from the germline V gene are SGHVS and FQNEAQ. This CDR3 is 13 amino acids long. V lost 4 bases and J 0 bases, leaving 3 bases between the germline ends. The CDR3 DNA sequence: TGTGCCAGCAGCTCTGCGAACACCGGGGAGCTGTTTTTT. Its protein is CASSSANTGELFF.

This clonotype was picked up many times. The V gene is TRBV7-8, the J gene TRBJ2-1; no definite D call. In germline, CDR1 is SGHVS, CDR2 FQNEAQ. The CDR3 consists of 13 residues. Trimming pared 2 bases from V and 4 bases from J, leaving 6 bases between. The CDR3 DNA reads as TGTGCCAGCAGCTTAATGGGGTACAATGAGCAGTTCTTC. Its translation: CASSLMGYNEQFF.

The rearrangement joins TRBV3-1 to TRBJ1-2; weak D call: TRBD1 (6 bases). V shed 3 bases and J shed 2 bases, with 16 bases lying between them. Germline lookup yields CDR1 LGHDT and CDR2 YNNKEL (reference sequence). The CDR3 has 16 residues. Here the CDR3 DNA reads TGTGCCAGCAGCCAGCGACTGGGGACATCCAACTATGGCTACACCTTC. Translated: CASSQRLGTSNYGYTF.

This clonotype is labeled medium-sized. The CDR3 nucleotides are TGCAGCGCCCGGACAGAACTTCAAGAGACCCAGTACTTC. This sequence encodes CSARTELQETQYF. The chain carries TRBV29-1 and TRBJ2-5; TRBD1 might be the D (6 bases). V lost 7 bases to trimming and J lost 2 bases, with 14 bases between them. The CDR3 is 13 amino acids. CDR1 and CDR2 from the germline V gene are SQVTM and ANQGSEA.

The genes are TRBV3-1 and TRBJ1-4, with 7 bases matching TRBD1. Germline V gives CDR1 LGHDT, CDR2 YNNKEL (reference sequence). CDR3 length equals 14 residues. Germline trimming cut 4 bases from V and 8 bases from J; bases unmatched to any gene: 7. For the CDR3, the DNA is TGTGCCAGCAGCCTTAGGACAGGAACGGAAAAACTGTTTTTT. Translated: CASSLRTGTEKLFF.